The clone carrying this T cell receptor (beta chain) was seen only a few times. Its antigen remains unidentified. V gave up 2 bases and J gave up 1 base; unmatched junction bases: 3. The length of the CDR3 is 14 residues. The germline gives CDR1 SGHNT, CDR2 YYREEE (reference sequence). Repertoires were generated with immunoSEQ multiplex PCR, while TCRdb's copy carries only in-frame clones and drops some. The table shows approximately 15,000 clones, with 66% occurring only once. The patients had HPV-negative, locally advanced oral cavity squamous cell carcinoma. This sample is part of a study of neoadjuvant anti-PD-1 for oral cavity cancer. Study at large: Non-progressing patients received a fourth nivolumab dose near day 43, then surgery on days 50-56. Overall study results and limits: Each response group had just three patients in TCR analyses.

This receptor was obtained from a person aged 35-79 years with oral cavity squamous cell carcinoma. The input for sequencing was PBMCs, taken before nivolumab (anti-PD-1) treatment. V usage is TRBV5-4 and J usage is TRBJ2-7, with TRBD1 matching 7 bases. The CDR3 loop is CASSFGDRSYEQYF. CDR3 coding DNA: TGTGCCAGCAGCTTTGGGGACAGATCCTACGAGCAGTACTTC.